This entry features one T cell receptor beta chain sequence. Measured with immunoSEQ multiplex PCR; TCRdb has only the in-frame clones, and not every one. The sample includes 85,000 to 95,000 clones, 75% to 90% of them seen just once. These data belong to a study of OX40 agonist ivuxolimab in advanced cancers. CDR1 and CDR2 (germline): SGHDN, FVKESK. The CDR3 spans 15 residues. Trimming removed 3 bases from V and 8 bases from J; junction bases left unmatched: 7. The genes are TRBV14 and TRBJ1-4, with TRBD1 identical over 9 bases. Material: CD4+ or CD8+ T cells sorted from blood, obtained in a trial of the OX40 agonist ivuxolimab. The source of this sequence is an adult with an advanced solid tumor such as melanoma, head and neck, liver or kidney cancer. CDR3 in DNA: TGTGCCAGCAGCCACCACGGGACAGGGAACGAAAAACTGTTTTTT. This codes for CASSHHGTGNEKLFF.